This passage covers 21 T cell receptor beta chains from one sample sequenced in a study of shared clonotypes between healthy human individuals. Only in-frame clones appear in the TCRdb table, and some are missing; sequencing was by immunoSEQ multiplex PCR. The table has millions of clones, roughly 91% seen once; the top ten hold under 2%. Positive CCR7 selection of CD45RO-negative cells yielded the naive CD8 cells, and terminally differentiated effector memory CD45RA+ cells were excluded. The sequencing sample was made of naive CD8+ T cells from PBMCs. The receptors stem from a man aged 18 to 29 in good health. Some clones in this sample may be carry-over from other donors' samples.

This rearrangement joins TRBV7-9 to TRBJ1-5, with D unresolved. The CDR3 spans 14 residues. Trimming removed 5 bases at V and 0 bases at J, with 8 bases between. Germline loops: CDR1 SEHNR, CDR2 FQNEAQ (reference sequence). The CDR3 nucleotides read TGTGCCAGCAGCGACGTATATAGCAATCAGCCCCAGCATTTT. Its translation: CASSDVYSNQPQHF.

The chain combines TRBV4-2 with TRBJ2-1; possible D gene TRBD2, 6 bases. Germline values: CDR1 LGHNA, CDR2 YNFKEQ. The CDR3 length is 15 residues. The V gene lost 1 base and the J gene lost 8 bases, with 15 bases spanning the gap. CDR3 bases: TGTGCCAGCAGCCAAGCGGGAGATGAGGACGATGAGCAGTTCTTC. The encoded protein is CASSQAGDEDDEQFF.

CDR3 region: CASTLSGTAKYNEQFF. The CDR3 DNA follows: TGTGCCAGTACCCTTTCGGGGACAGCCAAGTACAATGAGCAGTTCTTC. This sequence joins TRBV19 and TRBJ2-1, with TRBD1 identical over 7 bases. Germline trimming cut 7 bases from V and 4 bases from J; bases unmatched to any gene: 13. CDR3 length equals 16 residues. CDR1 is LNHDA and CDR2 is SQIVND in the germline V gene (reference sequence).

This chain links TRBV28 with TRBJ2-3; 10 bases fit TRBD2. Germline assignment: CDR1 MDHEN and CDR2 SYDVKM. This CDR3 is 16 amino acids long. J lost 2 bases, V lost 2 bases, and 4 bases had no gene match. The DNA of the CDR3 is TGTGCCAGCAGTTTACCTAGCGGGGGACTCACAGATACGCAGTATTTT. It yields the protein CASSLPSGGLTDTQYF.

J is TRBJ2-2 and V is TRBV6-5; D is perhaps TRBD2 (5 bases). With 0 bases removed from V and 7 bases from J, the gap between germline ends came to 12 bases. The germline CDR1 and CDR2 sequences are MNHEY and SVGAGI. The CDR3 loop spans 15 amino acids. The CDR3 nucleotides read TGTGCCAGCAGTTACTCACCTGGGAGTCGCGGGGAGCTGTTTTTT. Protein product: CASSYSPGSRGELFF.

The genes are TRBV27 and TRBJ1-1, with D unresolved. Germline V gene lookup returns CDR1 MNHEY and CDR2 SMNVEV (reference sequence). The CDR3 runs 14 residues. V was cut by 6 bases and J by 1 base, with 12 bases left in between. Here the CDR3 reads CASRWEIGNTEAFF. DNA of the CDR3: TGTGCCAGCAGGTGGGAGATCGGGAACACTGAAGCTTTCTTT.

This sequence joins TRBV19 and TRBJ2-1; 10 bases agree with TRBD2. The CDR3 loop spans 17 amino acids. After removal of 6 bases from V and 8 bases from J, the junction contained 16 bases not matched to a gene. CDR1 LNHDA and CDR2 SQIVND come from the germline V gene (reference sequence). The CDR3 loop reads CASRQWVGAGGSYEQFF. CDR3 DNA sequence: TGTGCCAGTAGACAGTGGGTGGGAGCGGGAGGGTCCTATGAGCAGTTCTTC.

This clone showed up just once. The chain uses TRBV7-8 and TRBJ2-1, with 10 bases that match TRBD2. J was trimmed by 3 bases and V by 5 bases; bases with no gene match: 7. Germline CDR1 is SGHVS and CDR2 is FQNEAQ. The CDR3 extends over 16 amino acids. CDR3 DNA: TGTGCCAGCAGCCAGAGGACTAGCGGTGACTACAATGAGCAGTTCTTC. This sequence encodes CASSQRTSGDYNEQFF.

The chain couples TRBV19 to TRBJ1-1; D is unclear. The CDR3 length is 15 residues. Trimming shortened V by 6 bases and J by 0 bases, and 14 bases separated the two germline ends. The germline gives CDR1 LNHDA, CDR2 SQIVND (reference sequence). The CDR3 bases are TGTGCCAGTAGGGCCGGGGAGGTCATGAACACTGAAGCTTTCTTT. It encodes CASRAGEVMNTEAFF. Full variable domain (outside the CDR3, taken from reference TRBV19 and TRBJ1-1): DGGITQSPKYLFRKEGQNVTLSCEQNLNHDAMYWYRQDPGQGLRLIYYSQIVNDFQKGDIAEGYSVSREKKESFPLTVTSAQKNPTAFYLCASRAGEVMNTEAFFGQGTRLTVV.

The CDR3 sequence is CASSVEDTMNTEAFF. The CDR3 region has the DNA TGTGCCAGCAGCGTAGAGGACACCATGAACACTGAAGCTTTCTTT. The rearrangement links TRBV9 to TRBJ1-1; tentatively, D is TRBD1 (5 bases). The CDR3 covers 15 residues. Trimming left V 0 bases short and J 0 bases short, with 9 bases between. In germline, CDR1 is SGDLS, CDR2 YYNGEE. Full variable domain (missing parts from reference TRBV9 and TRBJ1-1): DSGVTQTPKHLITATGQRVTLRCSPRSGDLSVYWYQQSLDQGLQFLIQYYNGEERAKGNILERFSAQQFPDLHSELNLSSLELGDSALYFCASSVEDTMNTEAFFGQGTRLTVV.

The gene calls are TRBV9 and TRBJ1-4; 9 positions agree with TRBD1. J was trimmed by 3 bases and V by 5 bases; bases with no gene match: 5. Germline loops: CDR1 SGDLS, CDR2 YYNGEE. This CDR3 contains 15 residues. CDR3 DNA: TGTGCCAGCAGTCGGACAGGGGCATCTAATGAAAAACTGTTTTTT. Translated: CASSRTGASNEKLFF.

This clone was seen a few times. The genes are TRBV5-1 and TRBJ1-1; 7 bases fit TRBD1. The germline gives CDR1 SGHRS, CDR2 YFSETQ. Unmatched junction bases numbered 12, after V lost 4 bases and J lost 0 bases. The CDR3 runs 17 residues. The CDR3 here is CASSLIYGQDMNTEAFF. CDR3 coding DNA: TGCGCCAGCAGCCTGATTTACGGACAGGATATGAACACTGAAGCTTTCTTT.

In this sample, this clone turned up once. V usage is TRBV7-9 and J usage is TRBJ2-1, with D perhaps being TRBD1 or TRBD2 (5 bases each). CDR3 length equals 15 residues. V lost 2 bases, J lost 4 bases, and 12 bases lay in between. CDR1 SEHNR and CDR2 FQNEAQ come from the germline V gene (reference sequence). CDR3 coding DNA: TGTGCCAGCAGCTTAATGTCGGGACCGTACAATGAGCAGTTCTTC. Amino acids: CASSLMSGPYNEQFF.

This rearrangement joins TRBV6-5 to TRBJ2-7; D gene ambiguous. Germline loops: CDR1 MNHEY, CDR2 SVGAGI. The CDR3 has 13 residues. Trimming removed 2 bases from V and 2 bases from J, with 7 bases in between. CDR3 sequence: CASSYKGTYEQYF. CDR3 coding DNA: TGTGCCAGCAGTTACAAGGGTACCTACGAGCAGTACTTC.

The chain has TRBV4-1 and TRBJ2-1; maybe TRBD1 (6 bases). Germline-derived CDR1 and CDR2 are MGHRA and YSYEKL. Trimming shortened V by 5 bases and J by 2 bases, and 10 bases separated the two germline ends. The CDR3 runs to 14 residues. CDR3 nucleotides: TGCGCCAGCAGCTCAGGGGCAACCTACAATGAGCAGTTCTTC. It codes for CASSSGATYNEQFF.

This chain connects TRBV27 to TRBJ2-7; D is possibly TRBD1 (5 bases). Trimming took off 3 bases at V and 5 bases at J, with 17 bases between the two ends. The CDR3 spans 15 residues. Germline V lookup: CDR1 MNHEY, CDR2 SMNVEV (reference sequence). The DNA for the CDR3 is TGTGCCAGCAGTTTCTTGCAGGGTTCGCCCCACGAGCAGTACTTC. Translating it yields CASSFLQGSPHEQYF.

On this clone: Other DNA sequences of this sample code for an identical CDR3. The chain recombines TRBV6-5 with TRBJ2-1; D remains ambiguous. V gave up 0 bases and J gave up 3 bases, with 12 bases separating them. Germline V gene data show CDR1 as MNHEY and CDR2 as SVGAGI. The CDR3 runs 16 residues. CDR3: CASSYSVGESYNEQFF. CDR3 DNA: TGTGCCAGCAGTTACTCGGTCGGCGAGAGCTACAATGAGCAGTTCTTC.

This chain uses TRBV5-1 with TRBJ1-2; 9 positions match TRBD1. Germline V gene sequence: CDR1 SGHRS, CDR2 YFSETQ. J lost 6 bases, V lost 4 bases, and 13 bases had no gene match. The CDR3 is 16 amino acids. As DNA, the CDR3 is TGCGCCAGCAGCACATGGACAGGGGTTGTCTTCGATGGCTACACCTTC. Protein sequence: CASSTWTGVVFDGYTF.

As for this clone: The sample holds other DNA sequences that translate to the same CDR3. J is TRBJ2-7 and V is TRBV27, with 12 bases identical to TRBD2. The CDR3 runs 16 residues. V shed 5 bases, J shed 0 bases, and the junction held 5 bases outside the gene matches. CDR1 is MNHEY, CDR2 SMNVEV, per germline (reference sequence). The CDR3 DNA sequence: TGTGCCAGCAGTCTCCTAGCGGGAGGGAGCTCCTACGAGCAGTACTTC. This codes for CASSLLAGGSSYEQYF.

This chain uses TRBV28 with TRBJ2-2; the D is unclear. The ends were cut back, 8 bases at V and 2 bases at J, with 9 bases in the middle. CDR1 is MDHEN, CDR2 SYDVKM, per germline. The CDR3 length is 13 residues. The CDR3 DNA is TGTGCCAGCGGAGACACAAACACCGGGGAGCTGTTTTTT. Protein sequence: CASGDTNTGELFF. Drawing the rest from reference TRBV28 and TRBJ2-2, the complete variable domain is DVKVTQSSRYLVKRTGEKVFLECVQDMDHENMFWYRQDPGLGLRLIYFSYDVKMKEKGDIPEGYSVSREKKERFSLILESASTNQTSMYLCASGDTNTGELFFGEGSRLTVL.

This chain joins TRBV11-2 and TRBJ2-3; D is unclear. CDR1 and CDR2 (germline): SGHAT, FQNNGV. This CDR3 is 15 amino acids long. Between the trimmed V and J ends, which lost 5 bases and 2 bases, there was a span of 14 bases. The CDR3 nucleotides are TGTGCCAGCAGCCCGACGCCAAGGTCCACAGATACGCAGTATTTT. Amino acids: CASSPTPRSTDTQYF.